This TCR beta chain was recorded in a study of T cell changes during pregnancy in multiple sclerosis. Method: immunoSEQ multiplex PCR; TCRdb's copy keeps in-frame clones and lacks some. The sample records over 60,000 clones, just under 95% being singletons. V shed 7 bases and J 8 bases; nucleotides not matched to a gene: 13. The CDR3 is 15 residues long. The germline V gene encodes CDR1 SGDLS and CDR2 YYNGEE. The rearrangement uses TRBV9 and TRBJ2-1; 9 bases agree with TRBD2. This clonotype was sampled from a female donor with multiple sclerosis, enrolled in a pregnancy study. The sample here was peripheral blood, taken in the first trimester of pregnancy. The CDR3 bases are TGTGCCAGCTCGGTTCGTAGCGGGAGCACTCATGAGCAGTTCTTC. Residues: CASSVRSGSTHEQFF.